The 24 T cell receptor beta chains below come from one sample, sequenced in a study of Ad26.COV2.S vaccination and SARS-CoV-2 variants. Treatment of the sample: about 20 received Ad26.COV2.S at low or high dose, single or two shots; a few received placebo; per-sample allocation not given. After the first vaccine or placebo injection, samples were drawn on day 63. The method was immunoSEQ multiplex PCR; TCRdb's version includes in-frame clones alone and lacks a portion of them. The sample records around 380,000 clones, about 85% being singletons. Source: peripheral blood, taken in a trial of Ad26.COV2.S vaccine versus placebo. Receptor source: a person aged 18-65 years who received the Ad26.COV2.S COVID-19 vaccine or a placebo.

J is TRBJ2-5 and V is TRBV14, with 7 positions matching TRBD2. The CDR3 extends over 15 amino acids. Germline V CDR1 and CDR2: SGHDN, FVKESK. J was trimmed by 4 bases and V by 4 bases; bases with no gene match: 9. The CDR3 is CASSRGLGVPETQYF. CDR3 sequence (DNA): TGTGCCAGCAGCCGTGGACTAGGAGTACCAGAGACCCAGTACTTC. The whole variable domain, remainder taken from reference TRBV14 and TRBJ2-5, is EAGVTQFPSHSVIEKGQTVTLRCDPISGHDNLYWYRRVMGKEIKFLLHFVKESKQDESGMPNNRFLAERTGGTYSTLKVQPAELEDSGVYFCASSRGLGVPETQYFGPGTRLLVL.

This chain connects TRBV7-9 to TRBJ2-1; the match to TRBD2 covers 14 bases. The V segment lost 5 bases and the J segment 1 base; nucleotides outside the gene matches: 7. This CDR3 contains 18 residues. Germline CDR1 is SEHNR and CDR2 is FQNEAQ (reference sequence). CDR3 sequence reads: CASSTGLAGGYSYNEQFF. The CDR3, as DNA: TGTGCCAGCAGCACCGGACTAGCGGGGGGCTATTCCTACAATGAGCAGTTCTTC.

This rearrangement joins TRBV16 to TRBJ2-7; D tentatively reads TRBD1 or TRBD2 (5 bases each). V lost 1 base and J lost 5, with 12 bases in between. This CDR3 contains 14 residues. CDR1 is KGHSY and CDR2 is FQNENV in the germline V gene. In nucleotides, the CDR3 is TGTGCCAGCAGCCAATTAGGGTCGGGGCACGAGCAGTACTTC. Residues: CASSQLGSGHEQYF.

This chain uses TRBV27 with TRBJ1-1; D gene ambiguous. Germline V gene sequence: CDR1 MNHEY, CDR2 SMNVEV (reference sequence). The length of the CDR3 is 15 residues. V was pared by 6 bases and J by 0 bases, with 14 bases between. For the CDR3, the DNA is TGTGCCAGCAGACCCCAGGTTGGTTTGAACACTGAAGCTTTCTTT. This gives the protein CASRPQVGLNTEAFF.

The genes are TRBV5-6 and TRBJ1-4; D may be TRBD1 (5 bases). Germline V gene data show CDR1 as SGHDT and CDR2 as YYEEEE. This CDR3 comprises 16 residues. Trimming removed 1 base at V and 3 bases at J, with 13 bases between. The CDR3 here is CASSLTPGSANEKLFF. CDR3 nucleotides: TGTGCCAGCAGCTTGACCCCAGGGTCAGCTAATGAAAAACTGTTTTTT.

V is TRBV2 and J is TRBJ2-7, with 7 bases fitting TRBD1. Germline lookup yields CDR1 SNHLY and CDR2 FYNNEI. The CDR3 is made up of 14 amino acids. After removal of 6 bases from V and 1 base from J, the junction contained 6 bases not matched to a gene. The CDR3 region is CASRGTETSYEQYF. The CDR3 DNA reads TGTGCCAGCAGGGGGACAGAAACGTCCTACGAGCAGTACTTC. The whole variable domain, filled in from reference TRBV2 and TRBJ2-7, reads EPEVTQTPSHQVTQMGQEVILRCVPISNHLYFYWYRQILGQKVEFLVSFYNNEISEKSEIFDDQFSVERPDGSNFTLKIRSTKLEDSAMYFCASRGTETSYEQYFGPGTRLTVT.

This CDR3 reads CASSVDAANTEAFF. CDR3 sequence (DNA): TGTGCCAGCAGCGTAGATGCGGCCAACACTGAAGCTTTCTTT. V is TRBV9 and J is TRBJ1-1; D call uncertain. Trimming left V 0 bases short and J 2 bases short, with 8 bases between. The CDR3 length is 14 residues. Germline CDR1 SGDLS, CDR2 YYNGEE.

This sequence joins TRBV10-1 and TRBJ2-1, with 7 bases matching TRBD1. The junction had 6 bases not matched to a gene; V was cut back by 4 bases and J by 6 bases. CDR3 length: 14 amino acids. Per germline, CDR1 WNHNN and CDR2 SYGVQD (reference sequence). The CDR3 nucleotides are TGCGCCAGCAGTGGGGGGACAGAATCCAATGAGCAGTTCTTC. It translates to CASSGGTESNEQFF.

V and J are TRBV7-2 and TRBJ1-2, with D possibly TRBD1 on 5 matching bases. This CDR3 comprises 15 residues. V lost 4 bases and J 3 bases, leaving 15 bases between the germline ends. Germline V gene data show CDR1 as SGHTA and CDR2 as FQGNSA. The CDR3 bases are TGTGCCAGCAGCTCCCCGGTGACAGCCCACTATGGCTACACCTTC. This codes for CASSSPVTAHYGYTF.

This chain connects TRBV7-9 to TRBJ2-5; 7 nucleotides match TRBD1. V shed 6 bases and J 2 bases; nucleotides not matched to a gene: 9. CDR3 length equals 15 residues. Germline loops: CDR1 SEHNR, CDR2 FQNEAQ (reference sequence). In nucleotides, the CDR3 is TGTGCCAGCAGAAGAAACAGGGGCGTTCAAGAGACCCAGTACTTC. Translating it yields CASRRNRGVQETQYF.

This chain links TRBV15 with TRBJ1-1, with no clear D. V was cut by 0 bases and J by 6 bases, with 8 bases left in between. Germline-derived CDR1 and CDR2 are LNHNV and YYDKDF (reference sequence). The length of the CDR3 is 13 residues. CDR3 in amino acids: CATSRDPGSEAFF. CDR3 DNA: TGTGCCACCAGCAGAGATCCGGGTTCTGAAGCTTTCTTT.

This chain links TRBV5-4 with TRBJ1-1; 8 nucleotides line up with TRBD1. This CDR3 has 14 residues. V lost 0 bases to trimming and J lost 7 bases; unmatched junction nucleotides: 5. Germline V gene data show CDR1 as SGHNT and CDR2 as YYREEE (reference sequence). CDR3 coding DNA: TGTGCCAGCAGCTTGGCCCGGGGGACAGGTGAAGCTTTCTTT. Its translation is CASSLARGTGEAFF.

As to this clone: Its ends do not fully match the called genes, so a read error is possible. CDR3 sequence reads: CASSFYRAGARRQESQYF. As DNA, the CDR3 is TGTGCCAGCAGCTTCTACCGTGCGGGAGCTAGGAGACAAGAGTCCCAGTACTTC. The chain carries TRBV11-2 and TRBJ2-5; 7 bases map to TRBD2. This CDR3 comprises 18 residues. Germline V gene lookup returns CDR1 SGHAT and CDR2 FQNNGV.

The DNA for the CDR3 is TGTGCCAGTAGTTTTAGCGGGGGGGCGGCAGATACGCAGTATTTT. Translated, it gives CASSFSGGAADTQYF. This rearrangement joins TRBV19 to TRBJ2-3; 11 bases map to TRBD2. This CDR3 is 15 amino acids long. Per germline, CDR1 LNHDA and CDR2 SQIVND (reference sequence). V shed 5 bases, J shed 4 bases, and the junction held 5 bases outside the gene matches.

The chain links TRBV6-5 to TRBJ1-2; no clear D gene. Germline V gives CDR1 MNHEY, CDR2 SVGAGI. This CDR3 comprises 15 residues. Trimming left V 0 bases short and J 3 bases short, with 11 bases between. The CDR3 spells CASSYSPGFDYGYTF. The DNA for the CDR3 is TGTGCCAGCAGTTACTCACCTGGGTTCGACTATGGCTACACCTTC.

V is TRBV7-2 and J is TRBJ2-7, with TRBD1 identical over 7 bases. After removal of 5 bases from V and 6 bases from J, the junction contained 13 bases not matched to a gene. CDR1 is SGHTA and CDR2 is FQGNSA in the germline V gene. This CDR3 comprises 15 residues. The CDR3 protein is CASSPYHGTVGEQYF. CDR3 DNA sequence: TGTGCCAGCAGCCCGTATCACGGGACAGTGGGCGAGCAGTACTTC.

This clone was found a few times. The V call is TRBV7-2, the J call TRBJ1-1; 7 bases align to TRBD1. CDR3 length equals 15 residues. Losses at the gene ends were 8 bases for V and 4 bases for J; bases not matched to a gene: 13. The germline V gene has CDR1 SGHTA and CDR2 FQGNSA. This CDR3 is CASLPDRSFLTEAFF. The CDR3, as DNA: TGTGCCAGCTTGCCGGACAGGTCGTTTCTCACTGAAGCTTTCTTT.

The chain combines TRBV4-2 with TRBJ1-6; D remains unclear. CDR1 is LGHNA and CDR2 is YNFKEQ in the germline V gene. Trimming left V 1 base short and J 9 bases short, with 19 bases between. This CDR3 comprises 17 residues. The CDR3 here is CASSQAMWGTISSPLHF. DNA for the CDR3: TGTGCCAGCAGCCAAGCAATGTGGGGAACGATAAGTTCACCCCTCCACTTT.

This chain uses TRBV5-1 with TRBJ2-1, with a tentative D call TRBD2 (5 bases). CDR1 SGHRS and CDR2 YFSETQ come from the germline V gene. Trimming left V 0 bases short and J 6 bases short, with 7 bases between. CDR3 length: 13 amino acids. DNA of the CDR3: TGCGCCAGCAGCTTGGGTGAGGGCAATGAGCAGTTCTTC. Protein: CASSLGEGNEQFF. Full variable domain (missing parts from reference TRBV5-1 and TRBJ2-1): KAGVTQTPRYLIKTRGQQVTLSCSPISGHRSVSWYQQTPGQGLQFLFEYFSETQRNKGNFPGRFSGRQFSNSRSEMNVSTLELGDSALYLCASSLGEGNEQFFGPGTRLTVL.

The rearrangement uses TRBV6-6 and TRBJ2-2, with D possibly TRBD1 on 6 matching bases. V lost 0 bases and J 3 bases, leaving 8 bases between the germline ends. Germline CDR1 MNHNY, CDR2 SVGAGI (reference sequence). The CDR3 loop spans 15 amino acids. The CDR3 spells CASSYSAGDTGELFF. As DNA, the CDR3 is TGTGCCAGCAGTTACTCGGCAGGGGACACCGGGGAGCTGTTTTTT.

CDR3 residues: CASRVLDTQYF. CDR3 coding DNA: TGTGCCAGCAGGGTTTTAGATACGCAGTATTTT. V and J are TRBV6-5 and TRBJ2-3; no definite D call. This CDR3 spans 11 amino acids. Between the trimmed V and J ends, which lost 6 bases and 5 bases, there was a span of 6 bases. CDR1 MNHEY and CDR2 SVGAGI come from the germline V gene.

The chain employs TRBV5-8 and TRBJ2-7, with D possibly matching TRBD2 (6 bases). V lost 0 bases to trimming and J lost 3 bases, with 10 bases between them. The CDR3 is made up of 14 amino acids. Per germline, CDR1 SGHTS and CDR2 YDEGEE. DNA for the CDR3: TGTGCCAGCAGCTTGGGAGGGACTTACTACGAGCAGTACTTC. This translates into CASSLGGTYYEQYF.

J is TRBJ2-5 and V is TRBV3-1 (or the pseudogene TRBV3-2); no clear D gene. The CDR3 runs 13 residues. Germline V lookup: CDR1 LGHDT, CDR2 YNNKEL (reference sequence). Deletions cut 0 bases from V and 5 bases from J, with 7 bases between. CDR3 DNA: TGTGCCAGCAGCCAAGATAGTTCGGAGACCCAGTACTTC. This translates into CASSQDSSETQYF.

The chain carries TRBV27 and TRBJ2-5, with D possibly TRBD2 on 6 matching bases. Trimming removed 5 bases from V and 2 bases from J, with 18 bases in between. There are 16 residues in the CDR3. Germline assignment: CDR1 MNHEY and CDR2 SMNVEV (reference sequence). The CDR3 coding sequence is TGTGCCAGCAGTCTAGCACCGCCGGGACTTCAAGAGACCCAGTACTTC. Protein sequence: CASSLAPPGLQETQYF.